This is a list of T cell receptor beta chains from one sample in a study of cytomegalovirus exposure and HLA in healthy donors. Clones were read by immunoSEQ multiplex PCR, and TCRdb kept only the in-frame ones, dropping some. The sample has fewer than 250,000 clones; about 70% are singletons. Sequenced input: PBMCs. The source of these receptors is a woman aged 25-40 years in good health and CMV-seronegative. The CDR3 runs from the conserved cysteine through the conserved F or W. The D gene is left open where the match is weak. Clone size is given for some rows only: seen once, a few or many times, or a class if the clone is expanded.

V	J	size	D	DNA	CDR3
TRBV5-6	TRBJ1-4	once	TRBD1	TGTGCCAGCAGCTCTCAGGGGGCCACGGAAAAACTGTTTTTT	CASSSQGATEKLFF
TRBV5-6	TRBJ1-4	-	-	TGTGCCAGTCTAAGACAGATATCAACTAATGAAAAACTGTTTTTT	CASLRQISTNEKLFF
TRBV27	TRBJ1-5	-	-	TGTGCCAGCAGTTCTAATCAGCCCCAGCATTTT	CASSSNQPQHF
TRBV30	TRBJ1-2	-	TRBD1	TGTGCGCTTACGGAGGGGGCGGGCTATGGCTACACCTTC	CALTEGAGYGYTF
TRBV18	TRBJ2-1	-	-	TGTGCCAGCTCACCACCTCTTCGACAGAACAATGAGCAGTTCTTC	CASSPPLRQNNEQFF
TRBV6-5	TRBJ1-5	-	TRBD1	TGTGCCAGCAGTTTACGACAGGGTAATCAGCCCCAGCATTTT	CASSLRQGNQPQHF
TRBV5-1	TRBJ1-6	-	-	TGCGCCAGCAGCACAGGGAGTTCACCCCTCCACTTT	CASSTGSSPLHF
TRBV13	TRBJ1-2	-	-	TGTGCCAGCAGCTTAGCGAGTACCCCCCACTATGGCTACACCTTC	CASSLASTPHYGYTF
TRBV5-8	TRBJ1-2	-	-	TGTGCCAGCACCCCGGAGTGGGCCTTATTAGCGGGAGCTAACTATGGCTACACCTTC	CASTPEWALLAGANYGYTF
TRBV5-6	TRBJ1-6	-	-	TGTGCCAGCAGCTGGGGGGGACCGGATAATTCACCCCTCCACTTT	CASSWGGPDNSPLHF
TRBV6-1	TRBJ1-1	-	-	TGTGCCAGCAGTAGGGGGTCAGAGAACACTGAAGCTTTCTTT	CASSRGSENTEAFF
TRBV20-1	TRBJ1-2	-	-	TGCACCCCGGGGGTCTCTGGCTACACCTTC	CTPGVSGYTF
TRBV11-3	TRBJ2-5	once	TRBD1	TGTGCCAGCAGCTTACAACACAGGGGTGAGACCCAGTACTTC	CASSLQHRGETQYF
TRBV5-1	TRBJ1-3	-	TRBD1	TGCGCCAGCAGCCGACAGGGGGCCTCTGGAAACACCATATATTTT	CASSRQGASGNTIYF
TRBV11-2	TRBJ2-1	-	TRBD2	TGTGCCAGCAGCTTTGGACTAGCCTTCAATGAGCAGTTCTTC	CASSFGLAFNEQFF
TRBV7-2	TRBJ2-7	-	-	TGTGCCAGCAGCTTAGATGCAGGATCCCTCTACGAGCAGTACTTC	CASSLDAGSLYEQYF
TRBV2	TRBJ1-1	-	-	TGTGCCAGCTCCCGGGAGGACACTGAAGCTTTCTTT	CASSREDTEAFF
TRBV5-4	TRBJ2-7	-	TRBD1	TGTGCCAGCAGGTTCGGGGACAGGGGCTACGAGCAGTACTTC	CASRFGDRGYEQYF
TRBV4-1	TRBJ2-2	-	TRBD2	TGCGCCAGCAGCCTAGCGGGGGGGAACACCGGGGAGCTGTTTTTT	CASSLAGGNTGELFF
TRBV7-3	TRBJ2-7	few	TRBD2	TGTGCCAGCAGCTTCCTAGCGGGCCTCTACGAGCAGTACTTC	CASSFLAGLYEQYF
TRBV7-6	TRBJ2-1	once	TRBD2	TGTGCCAGCAGCCTGCCGGGGGGGCCGAATGAGCAGTTCTTC	CASSLPGGPNEQFF
TRBV4-2	TRBJ2-1	-	TRBD2	TGTGCCAGCAGCCAAGATGGACGGGAGGAGTTGGATGAGCAGTTCTTC	CASSQDGREELDEQFF
TRBV7-3	TRBJ2-3	-	TRBD2	TGTGCCAGCAGCCTTAATAGCGGGGGGGCGACAGATACGCAGTATTTT	CASSLNSGGATDTQYF
TRBV6-5	TRBJ2-7	once	-	TGTGCCAGCAGTGAAGAGGCGGAGTCCTACGAGCAGTACTTC	CASSEEAESYEQYF
TRBV2	TRBJ1-5	-	-	TGTGCCAGCAGTGATGGGGGCAGGGTTAGCAATCAGCCCCAGCATTTT	CASSDGGRVSNQPQHF
TRBV15	TRBJ2-5	-	TRBD2	TGTGCCACCAGCAGAGGACTAGCGGGAGAGGAGACCCAGTACTTC	CATSRGLAGEETQYF
TRBV11-2	TRBJ1-2	-	-	TGTGCCAGCAGCCCCGACAGGTATCGCGGCTACACCTTC	CASSPDRYRGYTF
TRBV6-6	TRBJ1-2	few	TRBD1	TGTGCCAGCACCTCGGACAGGGCCTACTATGGCTACACCTTC	CASTSDRAYYGYTF
TRBV7-3	TRBJ2-1	-	TRBD2	TGTGCCAGCAGCTTGCCGGGACTAGCGGGCAAAGACAATGAGCAGTTCTTC	CASSLPGLAGKDNEQFF
TRBV15	TRBJ2-3	-	-	TGTGCCACCAGCAGGGAGCGGCGTGGCACAGATACGCAGTATTTT	CATSRERRGTDTQYF
TRBV9	TRBJ2-3	-	TRBD2	TGTGCCAGCAGCGTAGGTGGGATATGGGCGGGGGGATATCCACAAGATACGCAGTATTTT	CASSVGGIWAGGYPQDTQYF
TRBV4-1	TRBJ2-1	few	-	TGCGCCAGCAGCAAAGCAGTCTCCTACAATGAGCAGTTCTTC	CASSKAVSYNEQFF
TRBV6-5	TRBJ1-2	few	-	TGTGCCAGCAGCCCTCAACCTGGGGGCAAGTATGGCTACACCTTC	CASSPQPGGKYGYTF
TRBV11-3	TRBJ2-1	-	TRBD2	TGTGCCAGCAGCTTAGGGCGGGGGTTGATCGCCAATGAGCAGTTCTTC	CASSLGRGLIANEQFF
TRBV16	TRBJ2-2	-	-	TGTGCCAGCAGCCTATCACTAGTTGGCACCGGGGAGCTGTTTTTT	CASSLSLVGTGELFF
TRBV5-4	TRBJ1-1	-	TRBD1	TGTGCCAGCAGCAGCCCAGGGGGATACACTGAAGCTTTCTTT	CASSSPGGYTEAFF
TRBV7-9	TRBJ1-2	once	TRBD1	TGTGCCAGCAGCTCCACAGGGGAGGACTATGGCTACACCTTC	CASSSTGEDYGYTF
TRBV13	TRBJ2-3	once	TRBD1	TGTGCCAGCAGCACGAGTGACAGGGGGCGAAACACAGATACGCAGTATTTT	CASSTSDRGRNTDTQYF
TRBV30	TRBJ2-3	few	TRBD2	TGTGCCTGGAGTGTAGCCAGCGGGGGGGTCACAGATACGCAGTATTTT	CAWSVASGGVTDTQYF
TRBV9	TRBJ2-5	-	-	TGTGCCAGCAGCGTAGAACGGTACCAAGAGACTCAGTACTTC	CASSVERYQETQYF
TRBV6-6	TRBJ1-4	many	TRBD1	TGTGCCAGCAGTTACCCTCCGGGACAGGGGAAGGAAAAACTGTTTTTT	CASSYPPGQGKEKLFF
TRBV5-6	TRBJ1-2	few	TRBD1	TGTGCCAGCAGCGGGACCCGGGACAGGGTCAACTATGGCTACACCTTC	CASSGTRDRVNYGYTF
TRBV9	TRBJ2-1	-	TRBD1	TGTGCCAGCAGCGTAACCCCTGGGACAGGGGGAAATGAGCAGTTCTTC	CASSVTPGTGGNEQFF
TRBV2	TRBJ2-5	-	TRBD2	TGTGCCAGCAGGGCCGGGACTAGCTCTGAGACCCAGTACTTC	CASRAGTSSETQYF
TRBV4-1	TRBJ2-7	-	TRBD2	TGCGCCAGCAGCCAACCAGGGAGGGACTACGAGCAGTACTTC	CASSQPGRDYEQYF
TRBV5-4	TRBJ1-1	-	-	TGTGCCAGCAGCTTCGGGCCCCCGGAGGATTCGAACACTGAAGCTTTCTTT	CASSFGPPEDSNTEAFF
TRBV5-1	TRBJ1-2	-	-	TGCGCCAGCAGCTCAGACGGAGTTAGTAGTGGCTACACCTTC	CASSSDGVSSGYTF
TRBV7-9	TRBJ1-1	-	-	TGTGCCAGCAGCCTGGGGGGGGCGGCTGAAGCTTTCTTT	CASSLGGAAEAFF
TRBV19	TRBJ1-5	-	-	TGTGCCAGTAAGTCCACAGGTTTTAGCAATCAGCCCCAGCATTTT	CASKSTGFSNQPQHF
TRBV27	TRBJ2-1	-	TRBD1	TGTGCCAGCAGCCGATCCGGGACAGGGGGCCCGTCCTACAATGAGCAGTTCTTC	CASSRSGTGGPSYNEQFF
TRBV6-6	TRBJ2-7	-	TRBD2	TGTGCCAGCAGTTTAGCGGGAGCAGTGACCTACGAGCAGTACTTC	CASSLAGAVTYEQYF
TRBV30	TRBJ1-6	once	-	TGTGCCTGGGCCCCTGGAGATTCACCCCTCCACTTT	CAWAPGDSPLHF
TRBV6-5	TRBJ1-5	-	-	TGTGCCAGCAGTTACTCCCGGGGCAATCAGCCCCAGCATTTT	CASSYSRGNQPQHF
TRBV30	TRBJ1-6	-	-	TGTGCCTGGAATCAAGGACAAATTAATTCACCCCTCCACTTT	CAWNQGQINSPLHF
TRBV7-6	TRBJ2-5	-	TRBD2	TGTGCCAGCAGCTTAGGGGCTAGCGGGCTTGGAGAGACCCAGTACTTC	CASSLGASGLGETQYF
TRBV7-9	TRBJ1-2	few	TRBD1	TGTGCCAGCAGCTTAGAACAGGGGCATGGCTACACCTTC	CASSLEQGHGYTF
TRBV19	TRBJ2-5	-	TRBD2	TGTGCCAGTAGTTGGGGGATAGCGGGGGGCTCGGGGACCCAGTACTTC	CASSWGIAGGSGTQYF
TRBV6-1	TRBJ1-6	-	TRBD1	TGTGCCAGCAGCCGGGACAGTGAAGATTCACCCCTCCACTTT	CASSRDSEDSPLHF
TRBV19	TRBJ1-3	-	TRBD1	TGTGCCAGTAGTATGGCGGGACAGGGAAGAACTGGAAACACCATATATTTT	CASSMAGQGRTGNTIYF
TRBV30	TRBJ2-1	-	TRBD1	TGTGCCTGGACCAAGGGGGCGACTTTTATAAGCAATGAGCAGTTCTTC	CAWTKGATFISNEQFF